A selection of T cell receptor beta chains follows, all from one sample in a study of blood T cell repertoires in COVID-19. Repertoires were generated with immunoSEQ multiplex PCR, while TCRdb's copy carries only in-frame clones and drops some. Here the sample spans over 150,000 clones, almost 85% being singletons. The material sequenced was peripheral blood. Every receptor here comes from a man aged 18 to 30 with active or convalescent COVID-19. The CDR3 runs from the conserved cysteine through the conserved F or W. The D gene is left open where the match is weak. The size entry is marked missing in some rows and otherwise reads once, few, many or a size class.

j_gene,len,abundance,d_gene,v_gene,CDR3aa,CDR3nt
TRBJ2-5,14,.,TRBD2,TRBV18,CASSRTSGTETQYF,TGTGCCAGCTCAAGGACTAGCGGGACCGAGACCCAGTACTTC
TRBJ2-2,15,once,TRBD1,TRBV2,CASRQGTVYTGELFF,TGTGCCAGCAGGCAAGGGACAGTATACACCGGGGAGCTGTTTTTT
TRBJ2-1,16,.,TRBD2,TRBV4-3,CASSLGLAGAYNEQFF,TGCGCCAGCAGCCTGGGACTAGCGGGAGCCTACAATGAGCAGTTCTTC
TRBJ2-7,12,.,.,TRBV5-4,CASSDDRYEQYF,TGTGCCAGCAGCGACGACAGGTACGAGCAGTACTTC
TRBJ1-3,17,once,.,TRBV6-1,CASSAWAGDLSGNTIYF,TGTGCCAGCAGTGCTTGGGCAGGGGACCTCTCTGGAAACACCATATATTTT
TRBJ2-7,16,.,TRBD2,TRBV6-2/TRBV6-3,CASSYSAGEVAYEQYF,TGTGCCAGCAGTTACTCGGCGGGAGAGGTAGCCTACGAGCAGTACTTC
TRBJ2-2,17,.,TRBD1,TRBV4-3,CASSQETGGRRRGELFF,TGCGCCAGCAGCCAAGAAACAGGGGGCCGACGAAGAGGGGAGCTGTTTTTT
TRBJ2-2,13,many,.,TRBV2,CASGGFNTGELFF,TGTGCCAGCGGGGGGTTCAACACCGGGGAGCTGTTTTTT
TRBJ2-1,19,.,TRBD2,TRBV7-2,CASSFTSGARLAGVNEQFF,TGTGCCAGCAGCTTTACCTCCGGGGCTCGCCTAGCGGGAGTCAATGAGCAGTTCTTC
TRBJ1-1,12,.,.,TRBV12-3/TRBV12-4,CASSLRDTEAFF,TGTGCCAGCAGTTTACGGGACACTGAAGCTTTCTTT
TRBJ2-1,15,.,TRBD2,TRBV18,CASSRTSGRANEQFF,TGTGCCAGCTCACGAACTAGCGGGAGGGCTAATGAACAGTTCTTC
TRBJ1-2,13,.,TRBD1,TRBV28,CASSLTGVWGYTF,TGTGCCAGCAGTTTAACAGGGGTGTGGGGCTACACCTTC
TRBJ2-5,16,.,TRBD1,TRBV5-1,CASSSSFGTAQETQYF,TGCGCCAGCAGCTCTTCCTTCGGGACAGCCCAAGAGACCCAGTACTTC
TRBJ2-1,15,.,TRBD1,TRBV7-2,CASSFRTGGPHEQFF,TGTGCCAGCAGCTTCAGGACAGGGGGCCCCCATGAGCAGTTCTTC
TRBJ2-7,16,once,.,TRBV7-2,CASSATGSPTSYEQYF,TGTGCCAGCAGCGCCACGGGGTCCCCTACCTCTTACGAGCAGTACTTC
TRBJ2-1,11,.,.,TRBV12-3/TRBV12-4,CASSPYREQFF,TGTGCCAGCAGTCCATACAGGGAGCAGTTCTTC
TRBJ2-3,15,few,TRBD2,TRBV6-2/TRBV6-3,CASSQLRTSSDTQYF,TGTGCCAGCAGCCAACTACGGACTAGCTCCGATACGCAGTATTTT
TRBJ1-1,14,few,TRBD1,TRBV15,CATSRDRGGGEAFF,TGTGCCACCAGCAGGGACAGGGGGGGAGGTGAAGCTTTCTTT
TRBJ2-7,14,.,TRBD2,TRBV27,CASSFLAGSYEQYF,TGTGCCAGCAGTTTCCTAGCGGGCTCCTACGAGCAGTACTTC
TRBJ2-7,14,few,.,TRBV6-5,CASSYSADTYEQYF,TGTGCCAGCAGTTACTCGGCGGACACCTACGAGCAGTACTTC
TRBJ2-2,18,.,.,TRBV7-2,CASSTRKKGHLPTGELFF,TGTGCCAGCAGCACCCGAAAAAAGGGACACCTACCCACCGGGGAGCTGTTTTTT
TRBJ1-1,18,.,.,TRBV5-1,CASSLNGVRGLLNTEAFF,TGCGCCAGCAGCTTAAACGGCGTGCGGGGTCTTTTGAACACTGAAGCTTTCTTT
TRBJ2-1,12,.,TRBD2,TRBV18,CASSPLAGGEFF,TGTGCCAGCTCACCACTAGCGGGAGGGGAGTTCTTC